These 28 T cell receptor beta chains share one sample of origin, sequenced in a study of high-grade serous ovarian cancer treatment subgroups. Here immunoSEQ multiplex PCR was the method, and the copy in TCRdb shows in-frame clones only, minus some. Here the sample spans about 5,700 clones, 79% being singletons. Tumor samples were taken before definitive surgery or chemotherapy. The sequenced sample was tumor tissue. Every receptor here comes from a human donor with high-grade serous ovarian cancer.

The J gene is TRBJ1-3, the V gene TRBV7-2; weak D call: TRBD1 (6 bases). Trimming stripped 2 bases from V and 4 bases from J, with 18 bases between. Germline loops: CDR1 SGHTA, CDR2 FQGNSA. This CDR3 spans 17 amino acids. CDR3 bases: TGTGCCAGCAGCTTACGGTCAAAGCAGGGGAGAGGAAACACCATATATTTT. Protein product: CASSLRSKQGRGNTIYF.

The chain employs TRBV27 and TRBJ1-2, with 11 bases identical to TRBD1. Germline CDR1 is MNHEY and CDR2 is SMNVEV (reference sequence). This CDR3 region has 15 residues. Trimming cost V 7 bases and J 4 bases; bases outside gene matches: 8. For the CDR3, the DNA is TGTGCCAGCACCCCCGGACAGGGGGCAGCCTATGGCTACACCTTC. Amino acids: CASTPGQGAAYGYTF.

The CDR3 DNA reads as TGTGCCAGCAGTGATCCAGACAGGAACTATGGCTACACCTTC. This encodes CASSDPDRNYGYTF. The gene calls are TRBV2 and TRBJ1-2, with D perhaps TRBD1 (6 bases). CDR3 length: 14 amino acids. CDR1 and CDR2 from the germline V gene are SNHLY and FYNNEI. V was trimmed by 3 bases and J by 2 bases, leaving 10 bases between them. The variable domain in full, with the rest retrieved from reference TRBV2 and TRBJ1-2, is EPEVTQTPSHQVTQMGQEVILRCVPISNHLYFYWYRQILGQKVEFLVSFYNNEISEKSEIFDDQFSVERPDGSNFTLKIRSTKLEDSAMYFCASSDPDRNYGYTFGSGTRLTVV.

This sequence joins TRBV5-6 and TRBJ2-2; the D is unclear. Trimming removed 2 bases at V and 2 bases at J, with 7 bases between. The CDR3 contains 14 residues. Germline V lookup: CDR1 SGHDT, CDR2 YYEEEE. Here the CDR3 reads CASSFLDNTGELFF. CDR3 DNA sequence: TGTGCCAGCAGCTTTCTGGATAACACCGGGGAGCTGTTTTTT.

The chain carries TRBV5-8 and TRBJ2-1; weak D call: TRBD2 (6 bases). This CDR3 comprises 14 residues. Germline loops: CDR1 SGHTS, CDR2 YDEGEE. Trimming removed 4 bases at V and 1 base at J, with 9 bases between. CDR3 nucleotide sequence: TGTGCCAGCAGCCGGGACTTTTCCTACAATGAGCAGTTCTTC. Protein sequence: CASSRDFSYNEQFF. Supplemented by reference TRBV5-8 and TRBJ2-1, the full variable domain reads EAGVTQSPTHLIKTRGQQATLRCSPISGHTSVYWYQQALGLGLQFLLWYDEGEERNRGNFPPRFSGRQFPNYSSELNVNALELEDSALYLCASSRDFSYNEQFFGPGTRLTVL.

The rearrangement links TRBV5-4 to TRBJ2-3, with 8 bases fitting TRBD1. This CDR3 is built from 13 residues. With V trimmed by 3 bases and J by 5 bases, 2 bases remained unmatched. The germline V gene has CDR1 SGHNT and CDR2 YYREEE (reference sequence). CDR3 DNA sequence: TGTGCCAGCAGCTCGGACAGGGTAGATACGCAGTATTTT. Amino acid sequence: CASSSDRVDTQYF.

This chain joins TRBV11-2 and TRBJ2-7; 9 positions match TRBD2. The germline gives CDR1 SGHAT, CDR2 FQNNGV. Trimming at V came to 5 bases and at J to 1 base, leaving 6 bases not matched to a gene. The CDR3 length is 15 residues. CDR3 region: CASSPSGGTSYEQYF. CDR3 coding DNA: TGTGCCAGCAGCCCCAGCGGGGGGACTTCCTACGAGCAGTACTTC.

The chain couples TRBV10-3 to TRBJ2-3; D possibly corresponds to TRBD2 (6 bases). V lost 8 bases, J lost 0 bases, and 9 bases lay in between. This CDR3 is built from 13 residues. The germline V gene has CDR1 ENHRY and CDR2 SYGVKD. CDR3 loop: CAIGGDSTDTQYF. The CDR3 DNA follows: TGTGCCATCGGAGGGGATAGCACAGATACGCAGTATTTT.

The chain uses TRBV29-1 and TRBJ1-6; no firm D call. The CDR3 is 14 amino acids. V was clipped by 8 bases and J by 7 bases, with 18 bases between them. The V gene's germline CDR1 is SQVTM and CDR2 ANQGSEA. Here the CDR3 reads CSPPRKGRNSPLHF. In DNA, the CDR3 is TGCAGCCCCCCCCGTAAGGGAAGAAATTCACCCCTCCACTTT.

V and J are TRBV18 and TRBJ1-1, with a possible D match to TRBD1 (5 bases). Germline CDR1 reads KGHSH; CDR2 reads LQKENI. CDR3 length: 16 residues. The V and J ends lost 1 base and 3 bases respectively, with 15 bases between them. The CDR3 region is CASSPLRGAQDTEAFF. In nucleotides, the CDR3 is TGTGCCAGCTCACCACTAAGGGGCGCCCAGGACACTGAAGCTTTCTTT.

V and J are TRBV5-8 and TRBJ1-5, with TRBD1 matching 7 bases. V lost 7 bases to trimming and J lost 7 bases; unmatched junction nucleotides: 8. This CDR3 has 13 amino acids. CDR1 is SGHTS and CDR2 is YDEGEE in the germline V gene. CDR3 amino acids: CASVTGVGQPQHF. Written as DNA, the CDR3 is TGTGCCAGCGTAACAGGGGTTGGCCAGCCCCAGCATTTT.

The rearrangement joins TRBV19 to TRBJ2-2; D is undetermined. CDR1 LNHDA and CDR2 SQIVND come from the germline V gene (reference sequence). The CDR3 has 14 amino acids. V gave up 10 bases and J gave up 0 bases, with 12 bases separating them. The CDR3 nucleotides are TGTGCCACCATCATGGGGACGAACACCGGGGAGCTGTTTTTT. The encoded protein is CATIMGTNTGELFF.

This clone was seen more than once but under ten times. The chain is built from TRBV7-2 and TRBJ1-1; D uncertain. Germline V gene data show CDR1 as SGHTA and CDR2 as FQGNSA. This CDR3 is 14 amino acids long. V was shortened by 2 bases and J by 4 bases, with 11 bases between the two germline ends. CDR3 DNA sequence: TGTGCCAGCAGCTTAATTTCGGCTGGCACTGAAGCTTTCTTT. Residues: CASSLISAGTEAFF. Using reference TRBV7-2 and TRBJ1-1 for the parts outside the CDR3, the full variable domain is GAGVSQSPSNKVTEKGKDVELRCDPISGHTALYWYRQSLGQGLEFLIYFQGNSAPDKSGLPSDRFSAERTGGSVSTLTIQRTQQEDSAVYLCASSLISAGTEAFFGQGTRLTVV.

The chain is built from TRBV4-1 and TRBJ2-7; no clear D gene. Germline V gene data show CDR1 as MGHRA and CDR2 as YSYEKL. The V and J ends lost 1 base and 1 base respectively, with 8 bases between them. This CDR3 contains 14 residues. CDR3 region: CASSQGPGSYEQYF. The CDR3 nucleotides read TGCGCCAGCAGCCAAGGTCCAGGATCCTACGAGCAGTACTTC.

The chain employs TRBV11-3 and TRBJ2-5; D may match TRBD1 or TRBD2 (6 bases each). This CDR3 contains 16 residues. Germline V gene data show CDR1 as SGHNT and CDR2 as YENEEA. V was shortened by 0 bases and J by 4 bases, with 15 bases between the two germline ends. The CDR3 loop is CASSLDTGSGRETQYF. The CDR3 DNA is TGTGCCAGCAGCTTAGATACAGGGTCCGGGAGAGAGACCCAGTACTTC. Complete variable domain (other parts from reference TRBV11-3 and TRBJ2-5): EAGVVQSPRYKIIEKKQPVAFWCNPISGHNTLYWYLQNLGQGPELLIRYENEEAVDDSQLPKDRFSAERLKGVDSTLKIQPAELGDSAVYLCASSLDTGSGRETQYFGPGTRLLVL.

The table lists this clone with a few counts. The chain has TRBV5-5 and TRBJ1-6; D may be TRBD1 (5 bases). Germline V lookup: CDR1 SGHKS, CDR2 YYEKEE (reference sequence). Trimming shortened V by 3 bases and J by 7 bases, and 11 bases separated the two germline ends. The CDR3 is made up of 14 amino acids. CDR3 sequence reads: CASSYGTQNSPLHF. DNA of the CDR3: TGTGCCAGCAGCTACGGGACTCAAAATTCACCCCTCCACTTT.

The rearrangement joins TRBV6-1 to TRBJ2-7; the match to TRBD1 covers 7 bases. The CDR3 runs 12 residues. The trim removed 10 bases at V and 1 base at J, leaving 4 bases unmatched. Germline CDR1 and CDR2: MNHNS and SASEGT. The CDR3 region is CATRQGSYEQYF. In DNA, the CDR3 is TGTGCCACCCGACAGGGATCCTACGAGCAGTACTTC.

The chain carries TRBV5-6 and TRBJ1-2, with D possibly being TRBD1 (5 bases). CDR3 length: 14 amino acids. Germline CDR1 reads SGHDT; CDR2 reads YYEEEE. The germline V and J ends were trimmed by 0 bases and 9 bases, with 15 bases remaining between them. The CDR3 reads CASSLGGAGKSYTF. The CDR3 DNA sequence: TGTGCCAGCAGCTTGGGAGGGGCTGGGAAGAGCTACACCTTC.

V is TRBV11-2 and J is TRBJ2-7, with 11 bases fitting TRBD1. V was pared by 1 base and J by 1 base, with 6 bases of the junction left unmatched. This CDR3 is built from 17 residues. Per germline, CDR1 SGHAT and CDR2 FQNNGV. Written as DNA, the CDR3 is TGTGCCAGCAGCTTAGTTCCCGGGACAGGGGGATCCTACGAGCAGTACTTC. Its translation is CASSLVPGTGGSYEQYF.

The chain links TRBV19 to TRBJ2-1; 9 nucleotides align to TRBD2. The CDR3 extends over 15 amino acids. Trimming cost V 3 bases and J 4 bases; bases outside gene matches: 4. CDR1 and CDR2 from the germline V gene are LNHDA and SQIVND (reference sequence). In DNA form, the CDR3 reads TGTGCCAGTAGTATCCAAGCGGGGGGATACAATGAGCAGTTCTTC. Encoded protein: CASSIQAGGYNEQFF.

V and J are TRBV4-3 and TRBJ2-3; D is ambiguous. Germline V gene sequence: CDR1 LGHNA, CDR2 YSLEER. V was clipped by 1 base and J by 1 base, with 6 bases between them. The CDR3 extends over 14 amino acids. CDR3: CASSQGLGTDTQYF. The CDR3 nucleotides are TGCGCCAGCAGCCAAGGGCTGGGCACAGATACGCAGTATTTT.

CDR3 sequence reads: CASSSGGSHTDTQYF. The CDR3 DNA is TGTGCCAGCAGTAGCGGGGGGTCTCACACAGATACGCAGTATTTT. The V call is TRBV6-4, the J call TRBJ2-3; 9 nucleotides align to TRBD2. V lost 5 bases and J lost 2; bases outside the gene matches: 5. The V gene's germline CDR1 is MRHNA and CDR2 SNTAGT. The CDR3 extends over 15 amino acids.

The CDR3, as DNA: TGTGCCAGCAGCTTAGCGGGGGCCCCGACCTACCAAGAGACCCAGTACTTC. Translating gives CASSLAGAPTYQETQYF. The rearrangement joins TRBV7-9 to TRBJ2-5; D is perhaps TRBD1 (6 bases). CDR1 is SEHNR and CDR2 is FQNEAQ in the germline V gene (reference sequence). The ends were cut back, 0 bases at V and 0 bases at J, with 14 bases in the middle. There are 17 residues in the CDR3.

This clone has more than one count but fewer than ten. CDR3 coding DNA: TGTGTCAGAAGCTTCTTAAACAGAGAGGATACGCAGTATTTT. Its translation is CVRSFLNREDTQYF. This chain connects TRBV7-5 to TRBJ2-3; the listed D gene, TRBD1, was not tested against the DNA. TRBV7-5 counts as a pseudogene. The CDR3 extends over 14 amino acids.

The rearrangement links TRBV5-1 to TRBJ2-6; D is possibly TRBD1 (6 bases). Germline loops: CDR1 SGHRS, CDR2 YFSETQ. The CDR3 runs to 17 residues. Trimming cost V 4 bases and J 0 bases, with 14 bases left between them. The CDR3 region is CASSLGQSSSGANVLTF. The CDR3 DNA is TGCGCCAGCAGCCTTGGACAGAGCAGCTCTGGGGCCAACGTCCTGACTTTC.

V usage is TRBV11-2 and J usage is TRBJ1-2; 7 positions match TRBD1. CDR1 and CDR2 (germline): SGHAT, FQNNGV. The CDR3 is 15 residues long. The ends lost 0 bases at V and 3 bases at J; junction bases unmatched: 4. CDR3 in amino acids: CASSLDWDRHYGYTF. CDR3 DNA sequence: TGTGCCAGCAGCTTAGACTGGGACAGACACTATGGCTACACCTTC.

There are a few counts of this clone. The chain is built from TRBV6-1 and TRBJ1-5, with D unclear. V was shortened by 5 bases and J by 7 bases, with 15 bases between the two germline ends. This CDR3 has 14 residues. Germline V gene lookup returns CDR1 MNHNS and CDR2 SASEGT. The CDR3 spells CASSPRGWEQPQHF. CDR3 nucleotides: TGTGCCAGCAGTCCCCGGGGTTGGGAACAGCCCCAGCATTTT.

The chain joins TRBV28 to TRBJ1-6, with D possibly matching TRBD1 (6 bases). The V end was cut by 6 bases, the J end by 8 bases, with 20 bases between. The CDR3 spans 16 residues. Germline values: CDR1 MDHEN, CDR2 SYDVKM. CDR3 nucleotide sequence: TGTGCCAGCAGCCCCCCAGGGACAACCAGTTATTCACCCCTCCACTTT. It translates to CASSPPGTTSYSPLHF.